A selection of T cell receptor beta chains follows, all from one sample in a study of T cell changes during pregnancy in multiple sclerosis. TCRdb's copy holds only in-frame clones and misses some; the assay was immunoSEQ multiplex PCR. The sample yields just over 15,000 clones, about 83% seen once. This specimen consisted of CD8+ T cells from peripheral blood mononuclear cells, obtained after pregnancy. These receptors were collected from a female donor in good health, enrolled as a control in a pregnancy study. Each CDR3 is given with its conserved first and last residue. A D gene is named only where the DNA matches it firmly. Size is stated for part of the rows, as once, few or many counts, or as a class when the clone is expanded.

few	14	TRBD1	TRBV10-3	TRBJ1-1	CAISATGGGTEAFF	TGTGCCATCAGCGCCACAGGGGGAGGGACTGAAGCTTTCTTT
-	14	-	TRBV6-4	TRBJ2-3	CASSEAGGTDTQYF	TGTGCCAGCAGTGAAGCGGGTGGCACAGATACGCAGTATTTT
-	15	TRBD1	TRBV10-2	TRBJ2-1	CASSQTGQPDNEQFF	TGCGCCAGCAGTCAAACGGGACAGCCCGACAATGAGCAGTTCTTC
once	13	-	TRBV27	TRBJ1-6	CASSLSTSSPLHF	TGTGCCAGCAGTTTATCTACATCCTCACCCCTCCACTTT
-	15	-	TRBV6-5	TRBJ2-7	CASSYSGSGVDEQYF	TGTGCCAGCAGTTACTCGGGCTCCGGTGTCGACGAGCAGTACTTC
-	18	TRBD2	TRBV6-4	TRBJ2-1	CASSDSGWRGSEVNEQFF	TGTGCCAGCAGTGACTCGGGGTGGCGGGGGTCGGAGGTAAATGAGCAGTTCTTC
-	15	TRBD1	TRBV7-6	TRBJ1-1	CATRRDRGLDTEAFF	TGTGCCACCCGGCGGGACAGGGGGCTCGACACTGAAGCTTTCTTT
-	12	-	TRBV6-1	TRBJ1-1	CASAIRGTEAFF	TGTGCCAGCGCCATCAGGGGCACTGAAGCTTTCTTT
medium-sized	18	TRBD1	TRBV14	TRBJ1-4	CASSQRTGEGGTNEKLFF	TGTGCCAGCAGCCAAAGGACAGGGGAGGGAGGAACTAATGAAAAACTGTTTTTT
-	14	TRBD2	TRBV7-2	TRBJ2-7	CASSKTSGSYEQYF	TGTGCCAGCAGTAAGACTAGCGGATCCTACGAGCAGTACTTC
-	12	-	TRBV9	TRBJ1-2	CASSVRGFGYTF	TGTGCCAGCAGCGTCCGAGGGTTCGGCTACACCTTC
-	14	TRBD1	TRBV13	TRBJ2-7	CASSLGTGATEQYF	TGTGCCAGCAGCTTGGGGACAGGGGCAACCGAGCAGTACTTC
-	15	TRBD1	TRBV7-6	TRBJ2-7	CASSLSGTGGYEQYF	TGTGCCAGCAGCCTTTCCGGGACAGGAGGGTACGAGCAGTACTTC
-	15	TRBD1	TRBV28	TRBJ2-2	CASSLLYRGTGELFF	TGTGCCAGCAGTTTACTATACAGGGGGACCGGGGAGCTGTTTTTT
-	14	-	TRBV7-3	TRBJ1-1	CASSLSGGATEAFF	TGTGCCAGCAGCTTATCTGGCGGGGCCACTGAAGCTTTCTTT
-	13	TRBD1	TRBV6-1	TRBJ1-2	CASSAWTGNGYTF	TGTGCCAGCAGTGCCTGGACAGGAAATGGCTACACCTTC
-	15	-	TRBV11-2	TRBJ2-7	CASSLEPGYSYEQYF	TGTGCCAGCAGCTTAGAGCCGGGATACTCCTACGAGCAGTACTTC
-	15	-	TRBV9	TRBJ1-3	CASSGGGSSGNTIYF	TGTGCCAGCAGCGGGGGGGGGAGCTCTGGAAACACCATATATTTT
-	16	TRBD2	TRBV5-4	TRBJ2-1	CASSLDSRETYNEQFF	TGTGCCAGCAGCTTGGATTCGCGGGAGACCTACAATGAGCAGTTCTTC
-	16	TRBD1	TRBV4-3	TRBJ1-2	CASSQDLRTGGFGYTF	TGCGCCAGCAGCCAAGATTTAAGGACAGGGGGTTTCGGCTACACCTTC
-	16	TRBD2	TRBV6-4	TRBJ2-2	CASSEKAGGPTGELFF	TGTGCCAGCAGTGAAAAAGCGGGAGGGCCCACCGGGGAGCTGTTTTTT
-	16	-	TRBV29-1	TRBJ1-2	CSVENGIQFSNYGYTF	TGCAGCGTTGAAAACGGGATACAGTTCTCTAACTATGGCTACACCTTC
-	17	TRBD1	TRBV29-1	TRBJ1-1	CSVEGHGGQTGRLGAFF	TGCAGCGTTGAAGGGCACGGTGGTCAGACAGGGAGATTAGGAGCTTTCTTT
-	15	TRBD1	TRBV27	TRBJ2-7	CASSARGQTSYEQYF	TGTGCCAGCAGTGCCCGGGGACAGACTTCCTACGAGCAGTACTTC
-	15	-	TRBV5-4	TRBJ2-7	CASSFGRGSSYEQYF	TGTGCCAGCAGCTTCGGTCGGGGGAGCTCCTACGAGCAGTACTTC
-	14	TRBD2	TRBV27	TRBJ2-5	CASSQRGAAETQYF	TGTGCCAGCAGTCAGCGGGGGGCCGCGGAGACCCAGTACTTC
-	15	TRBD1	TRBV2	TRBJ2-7	CASSGSGTGTHEQYF	TGTGCCAGCAGTGGCTCCGGGACAGGGACCCACGAGCAGTACTTC
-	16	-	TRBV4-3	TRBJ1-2	CASSQQTGGANYGYTF	TGCGCCAGCAGCCAGCAAACAGGCGGGGCTAACTATGGCTACACCTTC
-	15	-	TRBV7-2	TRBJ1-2	CASSLEAGRDYGYTF	TGTGCCAGCAGCTTAGAAGCAGGGAGGGACTATGGCTACACCTTC
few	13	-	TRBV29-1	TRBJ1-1	CRVDPTGSTEAFF	TGCAGGGTAGACCCCACGGGGAGCACTGAAGCTTTCTTT
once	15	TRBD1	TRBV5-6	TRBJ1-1	CASSPPGTGTTEAFF	TGTGCCAGCAGCCCCCCGGGGACAGGGACCACTGAAGCTTTCTTT
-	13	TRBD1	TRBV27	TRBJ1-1	CASSRQGASEAFF	TGTGCCAGCAGTCGACAGGGGGCGAGTGAAGCTTTCTTT
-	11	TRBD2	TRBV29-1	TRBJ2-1	CSVDGGDEQFF	TGCAGCGTTGATGGGGGGGATGAGCAGTTCTTC
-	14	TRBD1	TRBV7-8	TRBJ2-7	CASSFGTGTYEQYF	TGTGCCAGCAGCTTCGGGACAGGGACCTACGAGCAGTACTTC
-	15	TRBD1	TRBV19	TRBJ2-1	CASSATGEIMNEQFF	TGTGCCAGTAGTGCGACAGGGGAAATTATGAATGAGCAGTTCTTC
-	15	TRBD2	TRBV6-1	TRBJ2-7	CASSEALAGSYEQYF	TGTGCCAGCAGTGAAGCGCTAGCGGGCTCCTACGAGCAGTACTTC
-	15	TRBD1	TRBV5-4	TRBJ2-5	CASSAGTGLGETQYF	TGTGCCAGCAGCGCCGGGACAGGGCTAGGAGAGACCCAGTACTTC